This TCR beta chain was sequenced for a study of T cell repertoires in cytomegalovirus infection. The wider study: The authors used CMV epitopes that were HLA-C-restricted (recently identified) and HLA-B-restricted (well studied). TCR beta signatures that were public indicated CMV infection and matching HLA type.

Comment on this clonotype: The target antigen is unknown.

Trimming took 10 bases from V and 2 from J; bases not matched to a gene: 10. CDR1 ENHRY and CDR2 SYGVKD come from the germline V gene. This CDR3 is built from 14 residues. General observations from the study: Dominating the ex vivo response were HLA-C-restricted CMV-specific TCR beta clonotypes.

TCRdb re-derived calls from the reads in MiXCR, one entry per CDR3 protein. Among just under 500,000 distinct CDR3 sequences, 30% to 35% were seen once, and the ten largest hold 17%. J is TRBJ1-1 and V is TRBV10-3; 7 positions match TRBD1. The source material was cultured PBMCs, sampled from culture after CMV antigen stimulation. The sequence was obtained from a human donor in good health (CMV status not recorded). Some clones in this sample may be carry-over from other donors' samples. CDR3 DNA: TGTGCCACCAGGGCTACAGGGGTAAACACTGAAGCTTTCTTT. Translated, it gives CATRATGVNTEAFF.